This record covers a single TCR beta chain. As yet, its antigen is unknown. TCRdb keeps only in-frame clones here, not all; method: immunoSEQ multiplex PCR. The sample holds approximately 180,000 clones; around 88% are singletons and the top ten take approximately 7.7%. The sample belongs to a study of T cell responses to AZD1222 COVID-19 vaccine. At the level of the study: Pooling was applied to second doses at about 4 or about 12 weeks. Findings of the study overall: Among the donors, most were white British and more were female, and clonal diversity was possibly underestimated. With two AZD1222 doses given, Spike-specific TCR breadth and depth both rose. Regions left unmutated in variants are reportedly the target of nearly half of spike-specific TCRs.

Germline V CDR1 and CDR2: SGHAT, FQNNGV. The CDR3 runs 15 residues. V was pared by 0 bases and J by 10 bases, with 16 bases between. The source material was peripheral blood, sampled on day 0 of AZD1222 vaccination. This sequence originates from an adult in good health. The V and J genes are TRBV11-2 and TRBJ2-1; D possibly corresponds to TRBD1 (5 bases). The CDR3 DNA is TGTGCCAGCAGCTTAGATAGGGGCAGGGTAAGGGAGCAGTTCTTC. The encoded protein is CASSLDRGRVREQFF. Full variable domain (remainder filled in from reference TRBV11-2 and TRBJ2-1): EAGVAQSPRYKIIEKRQSVAFWCNPISGHATLYWYQQILGQGPKLLIQFQNNGVVDDSQLPKDRFSAERLKGVDSTLKIQPAKLEDSAVYLCASSLDRGRVREQFFGPGTRLTVL.